This T cell receptor (beta chain) was sequenced during a study of blood T cells in healthy people across ages. General study findings and limits: Naive and antigen-experienced cells could not be conclusively compared, given unsorted PBMCs. Long-lived donors had more naive CD4+ cells and higher diversity than aged donors. Diversity estimates drawn from one million T cells were deemed underestimates.

The authors ran a second PCR of roughly 6 to 12 cycles using a sample-barcoded 5' primer and a J-beta primer mix. Using its own MiXCR run on the 5' RACE reads, TCRdb lists one record per CDR3 protein. The sample has 850,000 to 1,100,000 distinct CDR3 sequences; roughly two fifths are singletons. This clonotype came up a few times. The antigen is undetermined. Material for sequencing was blood. This TCR was sampled from a man younger than 35 in good health.

CDR3 sequence: CASSQEGLAGYSDTQYF. DNA of the CDR3: TGCGCCAGCAGCCAAGAGGGACTAGCGGGGTATTCAGATACGCAGTATTTT. V usage is TRBV4-3 and J usage is TRBJ2-3, with 13 positions matching TRBD2. Germline lookup yields CDR1 LGHNA and CDR2 YSLEER. The CDR3 consists of 17 residues. V was pared by 0 bases and J by 4 bases, with 4 bases of the junction left unmatched.